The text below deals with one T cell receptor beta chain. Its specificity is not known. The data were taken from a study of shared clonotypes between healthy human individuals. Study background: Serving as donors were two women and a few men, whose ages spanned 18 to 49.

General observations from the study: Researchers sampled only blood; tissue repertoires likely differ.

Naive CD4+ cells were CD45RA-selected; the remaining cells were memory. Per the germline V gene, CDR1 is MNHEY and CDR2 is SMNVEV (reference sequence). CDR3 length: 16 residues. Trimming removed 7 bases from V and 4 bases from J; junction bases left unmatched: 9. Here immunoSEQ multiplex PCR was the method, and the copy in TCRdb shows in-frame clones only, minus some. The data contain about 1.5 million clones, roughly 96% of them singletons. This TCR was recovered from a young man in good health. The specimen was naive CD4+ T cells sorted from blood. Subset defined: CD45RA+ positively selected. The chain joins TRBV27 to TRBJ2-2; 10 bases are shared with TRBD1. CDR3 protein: CASKGRTGGTTGELFF. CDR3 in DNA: TGTGCCAGCAAAGGAAGGACAGGGGGAACCACCGGGGAGCTGTTTTTT.